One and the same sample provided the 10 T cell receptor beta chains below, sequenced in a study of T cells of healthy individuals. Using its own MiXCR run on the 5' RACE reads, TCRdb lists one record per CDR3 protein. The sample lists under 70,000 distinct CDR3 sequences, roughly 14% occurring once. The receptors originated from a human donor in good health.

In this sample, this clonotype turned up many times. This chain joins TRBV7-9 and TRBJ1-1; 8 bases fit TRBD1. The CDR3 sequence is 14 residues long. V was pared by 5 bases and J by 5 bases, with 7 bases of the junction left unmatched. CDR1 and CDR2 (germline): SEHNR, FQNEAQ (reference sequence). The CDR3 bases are TGTGCCAGCAGCCCAACAGGGGGGGGGACTGAAGCTTTCTTT. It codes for CASSPTGGGTEAFF.

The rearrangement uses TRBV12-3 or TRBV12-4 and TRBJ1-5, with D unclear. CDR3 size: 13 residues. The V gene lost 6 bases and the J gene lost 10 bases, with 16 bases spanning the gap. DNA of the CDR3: TGTGCCAGCAGCCTTAAGGCCATCAACCCCCAGCATTTT. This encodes CASSLKAINPQHF.

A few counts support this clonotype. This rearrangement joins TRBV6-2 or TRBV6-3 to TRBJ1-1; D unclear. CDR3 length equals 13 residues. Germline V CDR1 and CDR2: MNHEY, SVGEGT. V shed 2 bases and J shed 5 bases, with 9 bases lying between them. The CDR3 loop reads CASSYVVRTEAFF. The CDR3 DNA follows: TGTGCCAGCAGTTACGTTGTGAGAACTGAAGCTTTCTTT.

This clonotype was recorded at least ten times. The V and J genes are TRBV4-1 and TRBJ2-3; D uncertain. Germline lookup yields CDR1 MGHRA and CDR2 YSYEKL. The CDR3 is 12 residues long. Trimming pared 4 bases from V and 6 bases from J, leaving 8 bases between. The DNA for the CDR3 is TGCGCCAGCAGCCCCGACCAGGATACGCAGTATTTT. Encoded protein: CASSPDQDTQYF.

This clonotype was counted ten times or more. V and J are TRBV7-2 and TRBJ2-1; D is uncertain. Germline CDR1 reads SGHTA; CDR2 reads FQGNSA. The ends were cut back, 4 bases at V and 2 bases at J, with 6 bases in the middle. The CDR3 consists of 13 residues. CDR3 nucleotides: TGTGCCAGCAGCTCCCTGACCTACAATGAGCAGTTCTTC. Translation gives CASSSLTYNEQFF.

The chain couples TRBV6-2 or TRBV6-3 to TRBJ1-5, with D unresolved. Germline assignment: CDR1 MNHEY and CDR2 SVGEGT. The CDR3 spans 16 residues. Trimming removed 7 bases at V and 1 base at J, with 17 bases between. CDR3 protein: CASTSGGSLSNQPQHF. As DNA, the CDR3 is TGTGCCAGCACCTCAGGTGGGAGTTTAAGCAATCAGCCCCAGCATTTT.

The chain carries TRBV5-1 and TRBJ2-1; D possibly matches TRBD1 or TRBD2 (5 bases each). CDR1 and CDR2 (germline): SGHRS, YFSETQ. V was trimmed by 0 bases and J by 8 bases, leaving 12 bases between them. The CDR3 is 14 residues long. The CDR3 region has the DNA TGCGCCAGCAGCTTGGGACGCCGAGGGGATGAGCAGTTCTTC. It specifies CASSLGRRGDEQFF.

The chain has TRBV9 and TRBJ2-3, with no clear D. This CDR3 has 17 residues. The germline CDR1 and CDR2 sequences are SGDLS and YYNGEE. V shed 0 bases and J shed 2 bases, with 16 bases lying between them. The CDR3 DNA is TGTGCCAGCAGCGTAGAGGCGGCCCTCACCCTCACAGATACGCAGTATTTT. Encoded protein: CASSVEAALTLTDTQYF.

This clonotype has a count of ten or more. The CDR3 DNA reads TGTGCCAGCAGCCGGACTAGCGGCTACAATGAGCAGTTCTTC. Translated, it gives CASSRTSGYNEQFF. The genes are TRBV7-9 and TRBJ2-1, with 10 bases lining up with TRBD2. The junction had 1 base not matched to a gene; V was cut back by 5 bases and J by 3 bases. Germline V gives CDR1 SEHNR, CDR2 FQNEAQ (reference sequence). This CDR3 contains 14 residues.

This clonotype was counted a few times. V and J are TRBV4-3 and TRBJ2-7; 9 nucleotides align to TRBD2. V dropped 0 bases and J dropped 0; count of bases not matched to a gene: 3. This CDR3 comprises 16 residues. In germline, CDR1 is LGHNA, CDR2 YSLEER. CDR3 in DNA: TGCGCCAGCAGCCAAGAGAGTAGCGGGAGCTCCTACGAGCAGTACTTC. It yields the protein CASSQESSGSSYEQYF.